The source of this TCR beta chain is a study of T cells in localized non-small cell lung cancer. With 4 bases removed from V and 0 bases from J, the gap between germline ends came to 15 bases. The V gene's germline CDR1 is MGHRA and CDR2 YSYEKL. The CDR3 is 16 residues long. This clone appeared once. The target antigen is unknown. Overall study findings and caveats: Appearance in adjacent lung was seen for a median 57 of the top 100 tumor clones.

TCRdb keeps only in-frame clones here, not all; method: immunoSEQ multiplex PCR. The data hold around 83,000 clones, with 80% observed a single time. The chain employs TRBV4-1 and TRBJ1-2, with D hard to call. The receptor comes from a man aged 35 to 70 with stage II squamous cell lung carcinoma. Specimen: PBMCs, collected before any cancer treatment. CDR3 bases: TGCGCCAGCAGCCTAAGCCCCGGGAGTCCTAACTATGGCTACACCTTC. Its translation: CASSLSPGSPNYGYTF.